This passage covers 16 T cell receptor beta chains from one sample sequenced in a study of T cell responses to AZD1222 COVID-19 vaccine. The protocol was immunoSEQ multiplex PCR, while the TCRdb copy is restricted to in-frame clones and leaves out a portion. The sample shows roughly 170,000 clones, approximately 94% of them seen only once. The source was peripheral blood, collected 28 days after the second AZD1222 dose. The receptors stem from an adult who received the AZD1222 COVID-19 vaccine.

The chain has TRBV13 and TRBJ2-1, with a tentative D call TRBD2 (7 bases). Germline CDR1 and CDR2: PRHDT and FYEKMQ (reference sequence). The CDR3 covers 14 residues. With 4 bases removed from V and 4 bases from J, the gap between germline ends came to 11 bases. In DNA form, the CDR3 reads TGTGCCAGCAGCTCGGGGGGCCCGTACAATGAGCAGTTCTTC. It codes for CASSSGGPYNEQFF. Combining the CDR3 with reference TRBV13 and TRBJ2-1 gives the whole variable domain AAGVIQSPRHLIKEKRETATLKCYPIPRHDTVYWYQQGPGQDPQFLISFYEKMQSDKGSIPDRFSAQQFSDYHSELNMSSLELGDSALYFCASSSGGPYNEQFFGPGTRLTVL.

This clone showed up just once. The chain uses TRBV2 and TRBJ1-4, with D unclear. This CDR3 has 14 amino acids. Between the trimmed V and J ends, which lost 7 bases and 4 bases, there was a span of 13 bases. The germline V gene has CDR1 SNHLY and CDR2 FYNNEI. CDR3 in DNA: TGTGCCAGCAATCTTCGCCATTTTAATGAAAAACTGTTTTTT. Protein: CASNLRHFNEKLFF.

The chain employs TRBV6-5 and TRBJ2-1; D remains unclear. Trimming left V 4 bases short and J 3 bases short, with 7 bases between. Germline CDR1 and CDR2: MNHEY and SVGAGI. This CDR3 region has 13 residues. The CDR3, as DNA: TGTGCCAGCAGTTCGTTTAGCTACAATGAGCAGTTCTTC. Protein product: CASSSFSYNEQFF.

V usage is TRBV5-4 and J usage is TRBJ2-1; TRBD1 aligns across 7 bases. This CDR3 region has 14 residues. Trimming at V came to 4 bases and at J to 5 bases, leaving 6 bases not matched to a gene. The germline V gene has CDR1 SGHNT and CDR2 YYREEE (reference sequence). CDR3 residues: CASSPQTGNNEQFF. CDR3 DNA sequence: TGTGCCAGCAGCCCCCAGACAGGGAACAATGAGCAGTTCTTC.

J is TRBJ1-3 and V is TRBV13, with D possibly matching TRBD1 (5 bases). Germline V gene sequence: CDR1 PRHDT, CDR2 FYEKMQ (reference sequence). This CDR3 contains 14 residues. V shed 6 bases and J shed 4 bases, with 13 bases lying between them. Written as DNA, the CDR3 is TGTGCCAGCAGTTCCGGGGGAGGAGGAAACACCATATATTTT. Protein: CASSSGGGGNTIYF.

The V call is TRBV3-1 (or the pseudogene TRBV3-2), the J call TRBJ2-5; D might be TRBD2 (6 bases). Germline assignment: CDR1 LGHDT and CDR2 YNNKEL (reference sequence). The V end lost 4 bases, the J end lost 3 bases, and 15 bases lay between the germline ends. There are 15 residues in the CDR3. The CDR3 nucleotides are TGTGCCAGCAGCCTGTGGGGGGACGGAGAAGAGACCCAGTACTTC. It codes for CASSLWGDGEETQYF.

The gene calls are TRBV5-5 and TRBJ1-1; possible D gene TRBD1, 5 bases. Germline V lookup: CDR1 SGHKS, CDR2 YYEKEE (reference sequence). The CDR3 runs to 13 residues. V was trimmed by 4 bases and J by 1 base, leaving 8 bases between them. The CDR3 protein is CASSRGENTEAFF. The CDR3 DNA follows: TGTGCCAGCAGCCGGGGGGAGAACACTGAAGCTTTCTTT.

This clone was seen once. The chain has TRBV28 and TRBJ1-1, with TRBD1 identical over 9 bases. The CDR3 is made up of 14 amino acids. The junction had 6 bases not matched to a gene; V was cut back by 6 bases and J by 4 bases. Germline V gives CDR1 MDHEN, CDR2 SYDVKM. The DNA of the CDR3 is TGTGCCAGCAGGGGGCTGGACAGGGGCACTGAAGCTTTCTTT. Its translation: CASRGLDRGTEAFF.

This chain joins TRBV11-2 and TRBJ1-1, with D possibly being TRBD1 (6 bases). The CDR3 sequence is 15 residues long. Between the trimmed V and J ends, which lost 5 bases and 0 bases, there was a span of 13 bases. Germline CDR1 SGHAT, CDR2 FQNNGV. CDR3: CASSPQGTMNTEAFF. CDR3 sequence (DNA): TGTGCCAGCAGCCCTCAGGGGACCATGAACACTGAAGCTTTCTTT.

The rearrangement links TRBV12-5 to TRBJ1-6, with D uncertain. CDR1 is LGHNT and CDR2 is FRNRAP in the germline V gene. This CDR3 is built from 14 residues. V lost 1 base, J lost 9 bases, and 10 bases lay in between. For the CDR3, the DNA is TGTGCTAGTGGTTTGGGAGGGAGTTTTTCACCCCTCCACTTT. Its translation is CASGLGGSFSPLHF.

With regard to this clone: Additional DNA sequences in this sample encode the identical CDR3. The V and J genes are TRBV15 and TRBJ2-7; D is possibly TRBD2 (5 bases). V was clipped by 0 bases and J by 3 bases, with 6 bases between them. The CDR3 sequence is 13 residues long. The germline gives CDR1 LNHNV, CDR2 YYDKDF (reference sequence). The CDR3 is CATSRDRGYEQYF. For the CDR3, the DNA is TGTGCCACCAGCAGAGATCGGGGCTACGAGCAGTACTTC.

V and J are TRBV27 and TRBJ2-1; 9 bases map to TRBD1. The junction had 1 base not matched to a gene; V was cut back by 4 bases and J by 6 bases. The CDR3 sequence is 13 residues long. Per germline, CDR1 MNHEY and CDR2 SMNVEV (reference sequence). CDR3: CASSYRGPNEQFF. The CDR3 bases are TGTGCCAGCAGTTACAGGGGGCCCAATGAGCAGTTCTTC.

The chain has TRBV3-1 (or the pseudogene TRBV3-2) and TRBJ2-2; D is uncertain. The CDR3 totals 18 residues. Looked up from germline, CDR1 is LGHDT and CDR2 is YNNKEL (reference sequence). The V end lost 0 bases, the J end lost 1 base, and 15 bases lay between the germline ends. As DNA, the CDR3 is TGTGCCAGCAGCCAAGAAGTCCTGGGTATCGGGAACACCGGGGAGCTGTTTTTT. It translates to CASSQEVLGIGNTGELFF.

CDR3 DNA sequence: TGCGCCAGCAGCCAAGGTATAAGGGGAAACTATGGCTACACCTTC. It is translated as CASSQGIRGNYGYTF. The gene calls are TRBV4-1 and TRBJ1-2; possible D gene TRBD1, 5 bases. The V end lost 1 base, the J end lost 2 bases, and 11 bases lay between the germline ends. Germline V CDR1 and CDR2: MGHRA, YSYEKL. The CDR3 runs 15 residues.

V usage is TRBV6-5 and J usage is TRBJ1-5; a possible D gene is TRBD1 (5 bases). The CDR3 extends over 15 amino acids. CDR1 and CDR2 from the germline V gene are MNHEY and SVGAGI. The V end was cut by 2 bases, the J end by 2 bases, with 10 bases between. The CDR3 region is CASSYVGVGNQPQHF. The CDR3 nucleotides are TGTGCCAGCAGTTACGTGGGGGTTGGCAATCAGCCCCAGCATTTT.

V is TRBV18 and J is TRBJ2-3; D possibly corresponds to TRBD1 (6 bases). In germline, CDR1 is KGHSH, CDR2 LQKENI. This CDR3 comprises 15 residues. Trimming pared 2 bases from V and 0 bases from J, leaving 9 bases between. The CDR3 nucleotides are TGTGCCAGCTCACCAGGGACACCTAGCACAGATACGCAGTATTTT. Its translation is CASSPGTPSTDTQYF. The full variable domain, rest sourced from reference TRBV18 and TRBJ2-3, is NAGVMQNPRHLVRRRGQEARLRCSPMKGHSHVYWYRQLPEEGLKFMVYLQKENIIDESGMPKERFSAEFPKEGPSILRIQQVVRGDSAAYFCASSPGTPSTDTQYFGPGTRLTVL.